The sequence of this T cell receptor beta chain was determined in a study of T-cell memory formation after mild COVID-19. This clonotype was picked up one time. Its target is unknown. General observations from the study: Clones contracting day 15 to 85 were balanced CD4/CD8; later expanders leaned CD4+. The authors did not confirm SARS-CoV-2 specificity of second-wave clones peaking day 37.

TCRdb re-called the 5' RACE reads through MiXCR, storing one row per CDR3 protein. This sample carries about 560,000 distinct CDR3 sequences, more than 15% of them seen once, and the ten largest clones take around 12%. This CDR3 has 14 residues. V lost 0 bases to trimming and J lost 4 bases, with 5 bases between them. The germline gives CDR1 SGHRS, CDR2 YFSETQ. The source material was PBMCs or a T cell subset sorted from them (not recorded which). The chain uses TRBV5-1 and TRBJ2-6; D not resolved. The TCR sequence derives from an adult woman who had mild COVID-19 (a few samples of this study predate the infection). Cell type and time point are not known. CDR3 nucleotides: TGCGCCAGCAGCTTGGCCGACGGGGCCAACGTCCTGACTTTC. This sequence encodes CASSLADGANVLTF.